The clone carrying this TCR beta chain was detected only a few times. With template switching, a universal primer site was added, and the cDNA carried unique molecular identifiers. One entry per CDR3 protein, called by TCRdb with MiXCR from the 5' RACE reads. The data show some 1,700,000 distinct CDR3 sequences, with roughly 35% seen just once and around 0.3% held by the top ten. The data belong to a study of identical twins. Trimming stripped 1 base from V and 1 base from J, with 13 bases between. CDR3 length: 16 amino acids. Germline lookup yields CDR1 LNHNV and CDR2 YYDKDF (reference sequence). The source material was cord blood. The V and J genes are TRBV15 and TRBJ2-5, with D unresolved. The clonotype was recovered from a newborn girl in good health. The CDR3 sequence: CATSRARFGFQETQYF. In DNA form, the CDR3 reads TGTGCCACCAGCAGAGCCAGGTTCGGTTTCCAAGAGACCCAGTACTTC.